The rows below give T cell receptor beta chains drawn from one sample of a study of cytotoxic CD8 clonotypes in ibrutinib-treated CLL. The repertoire was sequenced with immunoSEQ multiplex PCR; TCRdb's copy has only in-frame clones and lacks some. This table holds some 84,000 clones, about 86% found once. Sample: PBMCs, taken before ibrutinib treatment. The receptors here all came from a human donor with chronic lymphocytic leukemia. Each CDR3 is given without its conserved first and last residue. Fields, in order: V gene, J gene, CDR3 protein.

V gene: TRBV5-1
J gene: TRBJ2-5
CDR3 protein: ASSLGLAGVGGETQY

V gene: TRBV5-1
J gene: TRBJ1-1
CDR3 protein: ASSLQPGRTSFEAF

V gene: TRBV28
J gene: TRBJ1-5
CDR3 protein: ASSLGSNQPQH

V gene: TRBV5-1
J gene: TRBJ1-3
CDR3 protein: ASSPDISGNTIY

V gene: TRBV25-1
J gene: TRBJ2-3
CDR3 protein: ASRGTVSTDTQY

V gene: TRBV28
J gene: TRBJ1-1
CDR3 protein: ASSFHRVNTEAF

V gene: TRBV6-5
J gene: TRBJ2-7
CDR3 protein: ASSPLQGSYEQY

V gene: TRBV7-9
J gene: TRBJ2-6
CDR3 protein: ASSLALPNSGANVLT

V gene: TRBV29-1
J gene: TRBJ1-1
CDR3 protein: SVEDPLNTEAF

V gene: TRBV19
J gene: TRBJ2-3
CDR3 protein: ASTRTGGTSDTQY

V gene: TRBV5-1
J gene: TRBJ2-3
CDR3 protein: ASSLVSGGITDTQY

V gene: TRBV9
J gene: TRBJ2-5
CDR3 protein: ASSARGSTSGKETQY

V gene: TRBV5-4
J gene: TRBJ1-3
CDR3 protein: ASSLNTGGRKGLGNTIY

V gene: TRBV5-1
J gene: TRBJ2-3
CDR3 protein: ASSKKLADTDTQY

V gene: TRBV7-3
J gene: TRBJ2-2
CDR3 protein: ASSRPGLAGTGELF

V gene: TRBV5-8
J gene: TRBJ2-5
CDR3 protein: ASNYKRGGRETQY

V gene: TRBV7-3
J gene: TRBJ2-5
CDR3 protein: ASSLDGVETQY

V gene: TRBV10-3
J gene: TRBJ1-1
CDR3 protein: AISPRGDTEAF

V gene: TRBV27
J gene: TRBJ2-7
CDR3 protein: ASSFYGRVYEQY

V gene: TRBV29-1
J gene: TRBJ1-3
CDR3 protein: SVETLGQGGFSGNTIY

V gene: TRBV19
J gene: TRBJ1-1
CDR3 protein: ASSPGRGVVTEAF

V gene: TRBV25-1
J gene: TRBJ2-4
CDR3 protein: ASSELGTSGRGIQY

V gene: TRBV7-9
J gene: TRBJ1-1
CDR3 protein: ASSLAQGGTEAF

V gene: TRBV5-1
J gene: TRBJ1-2
CDR3 protein: ASSPDRDYGYT

V gene: TRBV19
J gene: TRBJ2-7
CDR3 protein: ASSMVGGSYEQY

V gene: TRBV7-2
J gene: TRBJ2-3
CDR3 protein: ASSLAWGAGRADTQY

V gene: TRBV5-1
J gene: TRBJ1-5
CDR3 protein: ASSLQGAENQPQH

V gene: TRBV4-1
J gene: TRBJ2-7
CDR3 protein: ASSQSTRTGAREQY

V gene: TRBV5-5
J gene: TRBJ2-7
CDR3 protein: ASSLAGLGLMEQY

V gene: TRBV7-9
J gene: TRBJ2-7
CDR3 protein: ASSTLGTSGTPYEQY

V gene: TRBV7-3
J gene: TRBJ2-3
CDR3 protein: ASSLTVGDTQY

V gene: TRBV18
J gene: TRBJ2-5
CDR3 protein: ASSPRQTQETQY

V gene: TRBV6-5
J gene: TRBJ2-3
CDR3 protein: ASSYQGIDTDTQY

V gene: TRBV5-1
J gene: TRBJ2-2
CDR3 protein: ASSSDGNTGELF

V gene: TRBV5-8
J gene: TRBJ2-7
CDR3 protein: ASSFNGQSSYEQY

V gene: TRBV4-1
J gene: TRBJ2-7
CDR3 protein: ASSQRVSAGTSYEQY

V gene: TRBV2
J gene: TRBJ1-5
CDR3 protein: ASSDFRDRGRQPQH

V gene: TRBV6-5
J gene: TRBJ2-7
CDR3 protein: ASSYRQAPSYEQY

V gene: TRBV5-1
J gene: TRBJ1-1
CDR3 protein: ASSSVIQGAKTEAF

V gene: TRBV2
J gene: TRBJ1-2
CDR3 protein: ASSRNWDRGNYGYT

V gene: TRBV28
J gene: TRBJ2-1
CDR3 protein: ASNYRTSGNNEQF